This T cell receptor (beta chain) was identified in a study of cytomegalovirus exposure and HLA in healthy donors. Overall study: In a previous analysis, around 110 million unique TCR beta sequences were found from 170 million or so T cells. There were 350 to 450 genotyped donors. Of these, roughly 80% fell in the genetic ancestry cluster associated with self-reported Caucasian donors. Study-wide findings and caveats: Relative to the approximately 700-donor mean, N-insertions were reportedly fewer in an Asian-associated ancestry cluster in a later analysis.

Regarding this clone: Its specificity is not known.

Germline V lookup: CDR1 SGHVS, CDR2 FNYEAQ. The CDR3 runs 14 residues. V shed 4 bases and J shed 5 bases, with 15 bases lying between them. This PCR relied on a set of 60 Vbeta primers and 13 Jbeta primers. Authors' analysis steps: A later analysis tallied about 80 million unique TCR beta chains, 10 million to 12 million of them shared. Some clones are missing from TCRdb's copy, which holds only in-frame ones; the method was immunoSEQ multiplex PCR. From that table come the V and J calls and clone size; the DNA was used to work out D and trimming. The sample has around 130,000 clones; 65% to 80% are singletons.

The chain has TRBV7-6 and TRBJ2-7; D perhaps matches TRBD1 (6 bases). Sequences were obtained from PBMCs. The clonotype comes from a woman aged 40 to 55 in good health and CMV-seronegative. CDR3 residues: CASSYGQGINEQYF. DNA for the CDR3: TGTGCCAGCAGCTACGGGCAGGGGATCAACGAGCAGTACTTC.